These 2 T cell receptor beta chains came from one sample sequenced in a study of blood T cell repertoires in COVID-19. Libraries were prepared by immunoSEQ multiplex PCR; TCRdb keeps only in-frame clonotypes and omits some of them. The table lists roughly 100,000 clones, approximately 81% of them singletons. The specimen was peripheral blood. Every receptor here comes from a man older than 75 with acute or convalescent COVID-19.

V is TRBV21-1 and J is TRBJ2-5; the D call in the table, TRBD2, was not verified against the DNA. TRBV21-1 has pseudogene status. The CDR3 loop spans 16 amino acids. CDR3 residues: CASSKVAWLAGEVQYF. The DNA for the CDR3 is TGTGCCAGCAGCAAAGTAGCCTGGCTAGCGGGAGAGGTCCAGTACTTC.

V and J are TRBV5-1 and TRBJ2-2, with 10 positions matching TRBD1. Germline CDR1 and CDR2: SGHRS and YFSETQ. The CDR3 contains 15 residues. With 3 bases clipped from V and 8 bases from J, the junction kept 7 bases outside the gene matches. DNA for the CDR3: TGCGCCAGCAGCTCCGGGACAGGGGTTGTGGGGGAGCTGTTTTTT. It encodes CASSSGTGVVGELFF.